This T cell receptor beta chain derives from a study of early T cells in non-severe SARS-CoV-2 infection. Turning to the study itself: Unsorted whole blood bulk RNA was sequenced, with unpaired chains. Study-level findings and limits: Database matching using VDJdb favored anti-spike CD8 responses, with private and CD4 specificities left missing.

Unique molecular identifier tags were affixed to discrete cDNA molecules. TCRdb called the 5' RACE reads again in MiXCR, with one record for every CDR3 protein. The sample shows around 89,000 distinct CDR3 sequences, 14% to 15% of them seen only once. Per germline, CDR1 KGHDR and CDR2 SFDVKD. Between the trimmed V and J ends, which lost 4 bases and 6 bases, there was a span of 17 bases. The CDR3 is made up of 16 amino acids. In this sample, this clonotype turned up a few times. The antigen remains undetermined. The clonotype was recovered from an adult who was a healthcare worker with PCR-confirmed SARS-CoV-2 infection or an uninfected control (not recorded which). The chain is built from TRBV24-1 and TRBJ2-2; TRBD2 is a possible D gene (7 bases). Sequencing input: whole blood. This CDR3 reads CATSDRGLRVAGELFF. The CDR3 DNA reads TGTGCCACCAGTGACAGGGGACTACGGGTCGCCGGGGAGCTGTTTTTT.